This TCR beta chain was found in a study of beta chain features in type 1 diabetes. Of the isolated RNA, all was reverse transcribed, and so the sequenced material was expressed TCRB transcripts. TCRdb keeps only in-frame clones here, not all; method: immunoSEQ multiplex PCR. The sample contains 680,000 or so clones, 13% of which appear only once. This CDR3 is 15 amino acids long. Per germline, CDR1 MGHRA and CDR2 YSYEKL. The V gene lost 0 bases and the J gene lost 4 bases, with 10 bases spanning the gap. Study-wide findings and caveats: People with Type 1 diabetes carried modestly yet significantly shorter TCRB CDR3s in all four CD4+ subsets. Healthy donors had naive, central memory and Treg TCRB repertoires that appeared less similar than those seen among patients.

This clone has just a few counts. The target antigen is unknown. Donors contributed one heparinised blood draw apiece, averaging approximately 100 mL. Purity above 95% was achieved in all sorted populations. The V call is TRBV4-1, the J call TRBJ2-1; TRBD2 might be the D (6 bases). The TCR originated in a man between 18 and 35 years old with type 1 diabetes. The sequenced sample was naive CD4+ T cells from blood. The CDR3 DNA reads as TGCGCCAGCAGCCAAGATCGGGGGACTTACAATGAGCAGTTCTTC. Its protein is CASSQDRGTYNEQFF.